This TCR beta chain was documented in a study of response to subunit inactivated influenza vaccine. From the RT-PCR reads, TCRdb called clonotypes with MiXCR, one entry per CDR3 protein. The sample consists of 550,000 to 800,000 distinct CDR3 sequences, approximately 15% of them appearing once. Study-wide points: Few new T cells, the authors suggested, are recruited by each seasonal influenza vaccination.

In this sample, this clonotype turned up a few times. What it binds is not known. V gave up 2 bases and J gave up 1 base, with 14 bases separating them. Germline-derived CDR1 and CDR2 are SEHNR and FQNEAQ (reference sequence). The CDR3 has 16 amino acids. The specimen was PBMCs from blood, collected about 14 days before vaccination. J is TRBJ1-1 and V is TRBV7-9; D unclear. This TCR was sampled from a man aged 45-65 years who received an inactivated influenza vaccine. CDR3 sequence: CASSLSGREANTEAFF. CDR3 nucleotide sequence: TGTGCCAGCAGCTTATCGGGTAGAGAGGCGAACACTGAAGCTTTCTTT.